One sample yielded the 19 T cell receptor beta chains listed below, sequenced in a study of T cell responses to AZD1222 COVID-19 vaccine (dated by TCRdb to the early 2020s). The library relied on the immunoSEQ multiplex PCR assay. TCRdb stores this immuneACCESS table with in-frame sequences only. Part of the clones is absent; in the studies checked, under half of the shortfall reflects unresolved V genes, and no reason is known for the rest. Counted in this sample were 150,000 to 200,000 clones; 90% to 95% of them appeared once. The ten largest account for over 7.5% of the sample. The sample's time point label is to be understood as: baseline before first vaccination. The source was peripheral blood, collected on day 0 of AZD1222 vaccination. The receptor source for this set is an adult in good health.

The genes are TRBV24-1 and TRBJ2-2; possibly TRBD1 for D (6 bases). V gave up 6 bases and J gave up 3 bases, with 10 bases separating them. Germline CDR1 and CDR2: KGHDR and SFDVKD. The CDR3 spans 14 residues. This CDR3 reads CATSQTGYTGELFF. The CDR3 bases are TGTGCCACCAGTCAGACAGGATACACCGGGGAGCTGTTTTTT.

The chain employs TRBV2 and TRBJ1-5; D gene uncertain. Germline CDR1 SNHLY, CDR2 FYNNEI. Trimming pared 7 bases from V and 6 bases from J, leaving 10 bases between. CDR3 size: 12 residues. The CDR3 sequence: CASTTAGQPQHF. The CDR3 DNA sequence: TGTGCCAGCACCACGGCAGGTCAGCCCCAGCATTTT.

The chain recombines TRBV6-1 with TRBJ1-5, with unresolved D. CDR3 length: 17 amino acids. Germline V gives CDR1 MNHNS, CDR2 SASEGT. Trimming cost V 1 base and J 5 bases, with 18 bases left between them. CDR3: CASSEVEGSPQYQPQHF. CDR3 bases: TGTGCCAGCAGTGAAGTCGAGGGTAGCCCTCAATATCAGCCCCAGCATTTT.

The table lists this clone with a count of one. The genes are TRBV5-4 and TRBJ1-1; perhaps TRBD1 as D (5 bases). This CDR3 is 16 amino acids long. The V end lost 0 bases, the J end lost 0 bases, and 12 bases lay between the germline ends. Per germline, CDR1 SGHNT and CDR2 YYREEE (reference sequence). The CDR3: CASSLGPGTVNTEAFF. DNA for the CDR3: TGTGCCAGCAGCTTGGGGCCCGGGACGGTGAACACTGAAGCTTTCTTT.

V is TRBV5-1 and J is TRBJ1-1; 9 bases are a match to TRBD1. Per the germline V gene, CDR1 is SGHRS and CDR2 is YFSETQ. The CDR3 is made up of 16 amino acids. Trimming at V came to 0 bases and at J to 3 bases, leaving 6 bases not matched to a gene. CDR3 in DNA: TGCGCCAGCAGCTTGGCCGGGACAGGGCTGGACACTGAAGCTTTCTTT. Amino acid sequence: CASSLAGTGLDTEAFF.

The rearrangement links TRBV29-1 to TRBJ2-5, with D possibly matching TRBD2 (5 bases). Trimming cost V 7 bases and J 4 bases, with 16 bases left between them. Germline assignment: CDR1 SQVTM and CDR2 ANQGSEA. The CDR3 runs to 13 residues. This CDR3 is CSGTQALGETQYF. CDR3 nucleotides: TGCAGCGGGACTCAGGCGCTAGGAGAGACCCAGTACTTC.

This chain uses TRBV28 with TRBJ1-5; D gene unclear. The CDR3 extends over 14 amino acids. Trimming pared 5 bases from V and 0 bases from J, leaving 8 bases between. In germline, CDR1 is MDHEN, CDR2 SYDVKM. DNA of the CDR3: TGTGCCAGCAGTCTAAGATTTAGCAATCAGCCCCAGCATTTT. Amino acids: CASSLRFSNQPQHF.

The chain carries TRBV6-2 or TRBV6-3 and TRBJ1-2; D may be TRBD1 (5 bases). CDR1 is MNHEY, CDR2 SVGEGT, per germline. The CDR3 runs to 17 residues. Trimming removed 6 bases at V and 3 bases at J, with 23 bases between. The CDR3 is CASSPLHGAPTDYGYTF. DNA for the CDR3: TGTGCCAGCAGCCCTCTGCACGGGGCTCCAACTGACTATGGCTACACCTTC.

This sequence joins TRBV7-8 and TRBJ2-1, with a weak D call TRBD2 (5 bases). Germline V lookup: CDR1 SGHVS, CDR2 FQNEAQ. CDR3 length: 13 residues. V lost 5 bases and J 5 bases, leaving 10 bases between the germline ends. The DNA for the CDR3 is TGTGCCAGCAGCCCACCGCGGGACAATGAGCAGTTCTTC. Protein product: CASSPPRDNEQFF.

V usage is TRBV5-1 and J usage is TRBJ2-1; D is perhaps TRBD2 (6 bases). Per the germline V gene, CDR1 is SGHRS and CDR2 is YFSETQ. This CDR3 spans 14 amino acids. The germline V and J ends were trimmed by 0 bases and 12 bases, with 16 bases remaining between them. Here the CDR3 reads CASSLDGGAWGQFF. For the CDR3, the DNA is TGCGCCAGCAGCTTGGATGGAGGGGCCTGGGGGCAGTTCTTC.

V and J are TRBV3-1 (or the pseudogene TRBV3-2) and TRBJ2-3; D remains unclear. This CDR3 has 16 residues. The ends were cut back, 0 bases at V and 7 bases at J, with 17 bases in the middle. Germline CDR1 and CDR2: LGHDT and YNNKEL (reference sequence). CDR3 bases: TGTGCCAGCAGCCAAGATCCCCCCCCCGCAGGATATACGCAGTATTTT. It yields the protein CASSQDPPPAGYTQYF.

The rearrangement uses TRBV5-6 and TRBJ1-2, with 8 bases that match TRBD1. CDR3 length: 14 amino acids. Trimming cost V 7 bases and J 3 bases; bases outside gene matches: 8. Germline CDR1 and CDR2: SGHDT and YYEEEE. The CDR3 region has the DNA TGTGCCAGCGCCCCGACAGGGGAAGACTATGGCTACACCTTC. This encodes CASAPTGEDYGYTF.

The chain recombines TRBV11-3 with TRBJ2-1; 7 nucleotides match TRBD1. V gave up 4 bases and J gave up 4 bases; unmatched junction bases: 7. CDR1 and CDR2 (germline): SGHNT, YENEEA. The CDR3 length is 15 residues. CDR3 nucleotide sequence: TGTGCCAGCAGCTCTCCGGGACAGCTATACAATGAGCAGTTCTTC. Translation: CASSSPGQLYNEQFF.

V is TRBV6-5 and J is TRBJ1-6; D unresolved. The length of the CDR3 is 13 residues. The germline gives CDR1 MNHEY, CDR2 SVGAGI. Between the trimmed V and J ends, which lost 7 bases and 7 bases, there was a span of 11 bases. The CDR3 coding sequence is TGTGCCAGCAATAAGGGCGAGAATTCACCCCTCCACTTT. Its translation: CASNKGENSPLHF.

V is TRBV18 and J is TRBJ2-1; D is possibly TRBD1 (6 bases). Germline V gene lookup returns CDR1 KGHSH and CDR2 LQKENI. Trimming removed 4 bases from V and 7 bases from J, with 14 bases in between. This CDR3 region has 14 residues. CDR3 sequence (DNA): TGTGCCAGCTCACGGGACACTCGAGTGAATGAGCAGTTCTTC. Protein product: CASSRDTRVNEQFF.

The chain employs TRBV7-3 and TRBJ2-4; TRBD1 matches at 9 bases. Germline V gives CDR1 SGHTA, CDR2 FQGTGA. This CDR3 has 19 residues. Trimming removed 5 bases from V and 0 bases from J; junction bases left unmatched: 14. CDR3 sequence: CASSMKGTGNQLAKNIQYF. Written as DNA, the CDR3 is TGTGCCAGCAGCATGAAGGGGACAGGGAATCAGCTAGCCAAAAACATTCAGTACTTC.

The V and J genes are TRBV7-9 and TRBJ2-1; 10 bases are a match to TRBD1. Losses at the gene ends were 6 bases for V and 10 bases for J; bases not matched to a gene: 12. The germline gives CDR1 SEHNR, CDR2 FQNEAQ (reference sequence). This CDR3 spans 15 amino acids. For the CDR3, the DNA is TGTGCCAGCAGTTTGGGGGAGACAGGGGGCGAGGAGCAGTTCTTC. Its protein is CASSLGETGGEEQFF.

The rearrangement uses TRBV28 and TRBJ1-1, with 9 bases aligning to TRBD1. The germline V gene has CDR1 MDHEN and CDR2 SYDVKM. The CDR3 length is 15 residues. J gave up 4 bases and V 8 bases, and 11 bases lay outside the gene matches. This chain's CDR3 is CASLTRSTGGTEAFF. CDR3 DNA: TGTGCCAGCCTAACTAGATCGACAGGGGGCACTGAAGCTTTCTTT. The full variable domain, completed using reference TRBV28 and TRBJ1-1, is DVKVTQSSRYLVKRTGEKVFLECVQDMDHENMFWYRQDPGLGLRLIYFSYDVKMKEKGDIPEGYSVSREKKERFSLILESASTNQTSMYLCASLTRSTGGTEAFFGQGTRLTVV.

CDR3 protein: CASSRTRARYEQYF. As DNA, the CDR3 is TGTGCCAGCAGCCGGACTAGAGCTCGGTACGAGCAGTACTTC. V is TRBV2 and J is TRBJ2-7, with TRBD2 matching over 7 bases. The V and J ends lost 6 bases and 4 bases, in that order; junction bases with no gene match: 9. The CDR3 spans 14 residues. CDR1 SNHLY and CDR2 FYNNEI come from the germline V gene.